This T cell receptor (beta chain) was obtained from a study of T cell responses to AZD1222 COVID-19 vaccine. About the research overall: Samples with a second dose at about 4 or about 12 weeks were pooled together. Study-level findings and limits: Compared with day 0, the breadth and depth of the Spike-specific TCR repertoire rose significantly after two doses of AZD1222. Along spike, vaccine-associated CD4 TCRs were found throughout, with dominance at 160-218 and 743-854. The study reported that nearly half of spike-specific TCRs target unmutated variant regions.

Germline CDR1 and CDR2: MNHEY and SVGEGT. V was pared by 1 base and J by 4 bases, with 1 base of the junction left unmatched. The CDR3 is 14 amino acids. The table came from immunoSEQ multiplex PCR; TCRdb's copy has only in-frame clones and leaves some out. The sample has 100,000 to 150,000 clones, around 90% seen once. A remark on this clone: The antigen is undetermined.

The receptor's source is an adult in good health. This rearrangement joins TRBV6-2 or TRBV6-3 to TRBJ1-3; TRBD1 matches 7 bases. The input for sequencing was peripheral blood, taken on day 0 of AZD1222 vaccination. DNA for the CDR3: TGTGCCAGCAGTTACTACAGGGGAGGAAACACCATATATTTT. This translates into CASSYYRGGNTIYF.